The TCR beta chain under discussion was sequenced for a study of molecular identifiers for immune sequencing clone quantification. Using its own MiXCR run on the PCR reads, TCRdb lists one record per CDR3 protein. Of some 590,000 distinct CDR3 sequences in the sample, about 25% were seen once. The CDR3 covers 15 residues. V lost 6 bases to trimming and J lost 0 bases; unmatched junction nucleotides: 8. The V gene's germline CDR1 is LNHDA and CDR2 SQIVND (reference sequence). The specimen was naive CD8+ T cells from blood, with Jurkat cell RNA spiked in. Subset: FACS-sorted CD8+CD4-CCR7+CD45RA+ naive T cells. V and J are TRBV19 and TRBJ2-7; TRBD2 agrees at 7 bases. The clonotype originates from a human donor in good health. Some libraries in this study had Jurkat cell RNA spiked in. The CDR3 here is CASSTGAGTSYEQYF. CDR3 sequence (DNA): TGTGCCAGTAGCACCGGAGCGGGGACCTCCTACGAGCAGTACTTC.